The 7 T cell receptor beta chains listed next were all sequenced from one sample in a study of identical twins. MiXCR, applied by TCRdb to the 5' RACE reads, yields one record per CDR3 protein. The profile shows about 520,000 distinct CDR3 sequences, around 20% of them singletons. Separately, the same data were catalogued under a study of T cells expressing NK-cell markers.

Input material: CD4+ T cells sorted from blood. These receptor sequences come from a woman aged 18-35 years in good health.

The chain carries TRBV5-1 and TRBJ2-1; D is possibly TRBD2 (6 bases). The CDR3 covers 11 residues. Germline V lookup: CDR1 SGHRS, CDR2 YFSETQ. Trimming removed 8 bases from V and 6 bases from J, with 9 bases in between. The CDR3 bases are TGCGCCAGTCAACTAGCCAATGAGCAGTTCTTC. Its protein product is CASQLANEQFF.

This clonotype was counted only a few times. The chain combines TRBV6-6 with TRBJ2-3; 7 bases match TRBD2. The length of the CDR3 is 13 residues. Trimming at V came to 6 bases and at J to 4 bases, leaving 4 bases not matched to a gene. Looked up from germline, CDR1 is MNHNY and CDR2 is SVGAGI (reference sequence). The CDR3 region is CASRGGGSDTQYF. CDR3 bases: TGTGCCAGCAGGGGGGGGGGATCAGATACGCAGTATTTT.

On this clonotype itself: A read error may produce the germline difference seen at one junction end. This chain joins TRBV7-9 and TRBJ2-1; D gene uncertain. Germline V gives CDR1 SEHNR, CDR2 FQNEAQ (reference sequence). The CDR3 extends over 11 amino acids. Written as DNA, the CDR3 is TGTTCCAGCAGCGTCTACAATGAGCAGTTCTTC. Amino acids: CSSSVYNEQFF. Together with reference TRBV7-9 and TRBJ2-1, the CDR3 gives the full variable domain: DTGVSQNPRHKITKRGQNVTFRCDPISEHNRLYWYRQTLGQGPEFLTYFQNEAQLEKSRLLSDRFSAERPKGSFSTLEIQRTEQGDSAMYLCSSSVYNEQFFGPGTRLTVL.

The rearrangement uses TRBV6-5 and TRBJ1-2; D is unclear. The CDR3 has 11 amino acids. Germline V gene data show CDR1 as MNHEY and CDR2 as SVGAGI. Trimming cost V 11 bases and J 7 bases, with 14 bases left between them. The chain's CDR3 is CASRREGGYTF. CDR3 sequence (DNA): TGTGCCTCCCGAAGGGAGGGTGGCTACACCTTC.

Only a few counts were recorded for this clonotype. The rearrangement joins TRBV12-3 or TRBV12-4 to TRBJ2-7, with D possibly TRBD1 on 6 matching bases. Trimming left V 4 bases short and J 5 bases short, with 15 bases between. CDR3 size: 14 residues. CDR3 DNA sequence: TGTGCCAGCAGTTCGGGACACGGGTGGGACGAGCAGTACTTC. Translating it yields CASSSGHGWDEQYF.

This chain joins TRBV7-2 and TRBJ2-5; no clear D. Germline CDR1 is SGHTA and CDR2 is FQGNSA. The CDR3 length is 15 residues. V was cut by 7 bases and J by 1 base, with 16 bases left in between. In DNA, the CDR3 is TGTGCCAGCACCCTGAAGTGGGGTTCCCAAGAGACCCAGTACTTC. Its protein product is CASTLKWGSQETQYF.

This clonotype was seen only a few times. The CDR3: CASSPRGTSGNTIYF. For the CDR3, the DNA is TGTGCCAGCAGTCCTCGGGGAACCTCTGGAAACACCATATATTTT. The V gene is TRBV12-3 or TRBV12-4, the J gene TRBJ1-3, with D unclear. V was shortened by 5 bases and J by 0 bases, with 11 bases between the two germline ends. CDR3 length equals 15 residues.